This record looks at one TCR beta chain sequence and its context. This sample stems from a study of blood T cell repertoires in COVID-19. Study as a whole: The United States, Italy and Spain supplied acute and convalescent COVID-19 samples. Nucleic acid was either cDNA or gDNA, and it came from T cells, B-cell-depleted T cells, or PBMCs.

From germline, CDR1 is MDHEN and CDR2 SYDVKM. CDR3 length: 16 amino acids. V dropped 5 bases and J dropped 3; count of bases not matched to a gene: 10. In the authors' methods: Estimates of nucleated cell counts were drawn from the amplification of reference gene primers. Profiling relied on immunoSEQ multiplex PCR, and the TCRdb table lists in-frame clones only, not all of them. The DNA gave D and trimming, while V, J and clone size come from that table. The table shows hundreds of thousands of clones, with almost 85% occurring only once. V is TRBV28 and J is TRBJ2-7, with 10 bases aligning to TRBD2. The specimen sequenced was peripheral blood. This TCR was recovered from a man aged 45-60 years with active or convalescent COVID-19. The CDR3, as DNA: TGTGCCAGCAGTACGCTTAGCGGGAGGTTCGGCTACGAGCAGTACTTC. Translated: CASSTLSGRFGYEQYF.